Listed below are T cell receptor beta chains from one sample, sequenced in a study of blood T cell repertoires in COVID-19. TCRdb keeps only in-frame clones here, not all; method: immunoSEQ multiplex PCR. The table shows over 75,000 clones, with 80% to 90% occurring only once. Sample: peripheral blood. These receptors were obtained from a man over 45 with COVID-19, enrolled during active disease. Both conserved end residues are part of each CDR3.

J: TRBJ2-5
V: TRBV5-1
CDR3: CASSLGEPYVRETQYF

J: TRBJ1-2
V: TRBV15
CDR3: CATSREDSPTKSGYTF

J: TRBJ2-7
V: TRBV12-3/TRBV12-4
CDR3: CASKPGQGYEQYF

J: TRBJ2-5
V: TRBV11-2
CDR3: CASSFSGGLQETQYF

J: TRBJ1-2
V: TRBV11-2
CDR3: CASRGGHGYTF

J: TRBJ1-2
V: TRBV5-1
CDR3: CASSLRGSQTSNYGYTF

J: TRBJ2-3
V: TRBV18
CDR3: CASSPLSGFIDTQYF

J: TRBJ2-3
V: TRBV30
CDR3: CARRAPGSDTQYF

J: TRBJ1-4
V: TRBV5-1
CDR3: CASSLGQINEKLFF

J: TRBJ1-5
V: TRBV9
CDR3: CASSYRGDQPQHF

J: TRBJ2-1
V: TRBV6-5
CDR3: CASRGATVGGYEQFF

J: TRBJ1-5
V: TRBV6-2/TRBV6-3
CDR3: CASSRGGSNQPQHF

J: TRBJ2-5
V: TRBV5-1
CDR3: CASSLSMFGTQYF

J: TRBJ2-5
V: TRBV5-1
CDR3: CASSDTSGGETQYF

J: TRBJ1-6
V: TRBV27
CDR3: CASSTTGYNSPLHF

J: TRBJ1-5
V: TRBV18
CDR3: CASSDQGQYQPQHF

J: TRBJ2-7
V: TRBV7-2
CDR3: CASSLVYGTGTAYEQYF

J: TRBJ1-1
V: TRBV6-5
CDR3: CASSPRVRTNTEAFF

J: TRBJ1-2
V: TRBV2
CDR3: CASSEGTGIGYTF

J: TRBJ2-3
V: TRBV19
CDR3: CASSIEARTNTQYF

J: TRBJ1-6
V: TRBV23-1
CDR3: CASSAPGQGHSPLHF

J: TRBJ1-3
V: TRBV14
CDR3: CASSQLEEPSSGNTIYF

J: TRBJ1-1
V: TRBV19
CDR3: CASSINGVNTEAFF

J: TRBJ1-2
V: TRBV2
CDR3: CASPGQGDYGYTF

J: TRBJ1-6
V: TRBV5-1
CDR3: CASSAGTGGPLHF

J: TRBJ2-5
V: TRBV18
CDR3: CASSPPGRPRREMGETQYF

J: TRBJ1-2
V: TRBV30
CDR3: CAWNRDRPYGYTF

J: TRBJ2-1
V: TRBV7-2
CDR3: CATGSGAGNEQFF

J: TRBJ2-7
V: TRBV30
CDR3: CAGVGRSYEQYF

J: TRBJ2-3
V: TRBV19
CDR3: CASSTTSGGLNTQYF

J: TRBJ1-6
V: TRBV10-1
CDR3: CASSTGGRNSPLHF

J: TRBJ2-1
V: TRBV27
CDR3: CASRGLQGGSYNEQFF

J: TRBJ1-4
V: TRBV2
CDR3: CASELEVTDEKLFF

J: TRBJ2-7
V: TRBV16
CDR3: CASSLVGQRSYEQYF

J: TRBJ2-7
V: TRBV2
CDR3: CASSQGGQGTTWYF

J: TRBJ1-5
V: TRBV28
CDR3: CASRGGDRSQPQHF

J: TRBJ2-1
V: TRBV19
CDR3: CASTFDNYGPSGGNNEQFF

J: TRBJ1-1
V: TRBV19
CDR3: CASSPGSHTEAFF

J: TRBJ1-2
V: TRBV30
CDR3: CAWSVPPGGPPNYGYTF

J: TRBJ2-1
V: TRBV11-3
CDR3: CASSSGRAGGRLNEQFF

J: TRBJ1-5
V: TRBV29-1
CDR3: CSVEGRRNQPQHF

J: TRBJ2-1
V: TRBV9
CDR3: CASSVATSGGTDEQFF

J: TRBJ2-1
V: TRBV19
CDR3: CASSIRGTSYNEQFF

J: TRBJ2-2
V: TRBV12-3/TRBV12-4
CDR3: CATAGRNTGELFF

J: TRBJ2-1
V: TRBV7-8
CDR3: CASSFPLGGLSYNEQFF

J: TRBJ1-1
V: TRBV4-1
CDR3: CASSQVTGTGGGKTEAFF

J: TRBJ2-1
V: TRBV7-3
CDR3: CASSPLPGDNEQFF

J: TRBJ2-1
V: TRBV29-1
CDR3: CSVEDRVAGGLMDEQFF

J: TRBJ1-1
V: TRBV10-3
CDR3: CAISDPAGLNTEAFF

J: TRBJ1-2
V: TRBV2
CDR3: CASGERAQYGYTF

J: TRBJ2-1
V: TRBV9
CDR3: CASSPQQGVEQFF

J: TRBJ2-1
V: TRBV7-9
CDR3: CASSLPVYNEQFF

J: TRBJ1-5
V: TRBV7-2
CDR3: CASSSDRGSNQPQHF

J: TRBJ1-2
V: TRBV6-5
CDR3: CASREQANYGYTF

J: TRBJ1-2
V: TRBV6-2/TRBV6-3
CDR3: CASSYSKTHGNYGYTF

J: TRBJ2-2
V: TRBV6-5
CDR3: CASSAGYSRWELFF

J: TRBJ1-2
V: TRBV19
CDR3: CASQEGAYYGYTF

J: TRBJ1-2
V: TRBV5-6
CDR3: CASSLVVGGISYGYTF